This section outlines one TCR beta chain sequence together with its context. Its antigen is currently unknown. This sample is drawn from a study of regulatory T cells in long-lasting Graves disease. Broader study findings: It was in persistent disease that TRBV28, TRBJ1-2 and TRBJ2-5 were favored.

Researchers made TCR beta libraries by using iRepertoire HTBI primers and running Arm-PCR on CDR3 regions. MiXCR, run by TCRdb on the multiplex PCR reads, gives a single entry per CDR3 protein. Of 700,000 or so distinct CDR3 sequences listed, around 30% were seen once; the top ten hold under 50%. As for time point: persistent/refractory GD, antithyroid drugs over 5 years with positive TRAb. Following extraction of RNA from PBMCs, that RNA was used to make the TCR library. The peripheral blood volume drawn was about 10 milliliters, and it was collected into EDTA tubes. Germline-derived CDR1 and CDR2 are MNHNS and SASEGT. Trimming stripped 1 base from V and 6 bases from J, with 6 bases between. The CDR3 totals 12 residues.

This sequence was found in a female donor with Graves disease. The sample consisted of peripheral blood mononuclear cells (PBMCs), taken when the disease was refractory, from a patient treated with antithyroid drugs. The chain joins TRBV6-1 to TRBJ1-2, with D uncertain. The CDR3 coding sequence is TGTGCCAGCAGTGAAGAAGGTCATGGCTACACCTTC. Amino acids: CASSEEGHGYTF.